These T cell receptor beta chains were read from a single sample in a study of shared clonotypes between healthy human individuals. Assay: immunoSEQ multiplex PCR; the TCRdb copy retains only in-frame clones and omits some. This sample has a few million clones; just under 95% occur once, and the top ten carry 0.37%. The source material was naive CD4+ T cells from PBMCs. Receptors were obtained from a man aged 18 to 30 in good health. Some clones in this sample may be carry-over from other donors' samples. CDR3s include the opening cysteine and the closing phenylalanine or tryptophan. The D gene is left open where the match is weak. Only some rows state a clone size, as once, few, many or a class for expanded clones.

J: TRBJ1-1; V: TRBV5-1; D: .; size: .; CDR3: CASSFVGDTEAFF; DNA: TGCGCCAGCAGCTTCGTAGGAGACACTGAAGCTTTCTTT
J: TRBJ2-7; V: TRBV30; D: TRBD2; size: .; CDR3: CAWHRGLAGSTIHEQYF; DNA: TGTGCCTGGCACCGCGGACTAGCGGGAAGTACAATCCACGAGCAGTACTTC
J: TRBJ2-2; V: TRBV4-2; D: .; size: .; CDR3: CASSQDDANTGELFF; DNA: TGTGCCAGCAGCCAAGATGATGCGAACACCGGGGAGCTGTTTTTT
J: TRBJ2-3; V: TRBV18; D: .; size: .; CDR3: CASSPWSTDTQYF; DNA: TGTGCCAGCTCACCGTGGAGCACAGATACGCAGTATTTT
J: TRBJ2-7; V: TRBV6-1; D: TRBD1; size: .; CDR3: CASSEANAGTGVYEQYF; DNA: TGTGCCAGCAGTGAAGCTAACGCCGGGACAGGGGTCTACGAGCAGTACTTC
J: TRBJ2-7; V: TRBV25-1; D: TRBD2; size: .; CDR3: CASSPHSTSGSREQYF; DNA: TGTGCCAGCAGTCCACACTCGACTAGCGGGAGTCGGGAGCAGTACTTC
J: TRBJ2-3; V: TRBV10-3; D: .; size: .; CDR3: CAISQEDTQYF; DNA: TGTGCCATCAGCCAGGAAGATACGCAGTATTTT
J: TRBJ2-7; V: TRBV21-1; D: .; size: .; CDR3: CASSKVSSRDGAYEQYF; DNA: TGTGCCAGCAGCAAAGTCTCTTCCCGGGACGGAGCCTACGAGCAGTACTTC
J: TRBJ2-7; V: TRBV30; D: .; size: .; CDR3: CAWAVGFYEQYF; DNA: TGTGCCTGGGCGGTAGGGTTCTACGAGCAGTACTTC
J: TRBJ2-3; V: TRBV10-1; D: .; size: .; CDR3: CASSESRHVDTQYF; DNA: TGCGCCAGCAGTGAGTCGAGACATGTCGATACGCAGTATTTT
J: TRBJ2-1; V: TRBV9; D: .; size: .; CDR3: CASSVYEGMPQNEQFF; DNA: TGTGCCAGCAGCGTTTATGAGGGAATGCCCCAGAATGAGCAGTTCTTC
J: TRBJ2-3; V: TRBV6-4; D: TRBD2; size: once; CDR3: CATHPRGASGFPSADTQYF; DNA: TGTGCCACCCACCCACGAGGGGCTAGCGGGTTCCCGTCTGCTGATACGCAGTATTTT
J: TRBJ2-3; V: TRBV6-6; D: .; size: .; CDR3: CASSKLGEDTQYF; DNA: TGTGCCAGCAGCAAACTTGGGGAAGATACGCAGTATTTT
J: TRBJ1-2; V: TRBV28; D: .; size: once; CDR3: CASSLDDMLTVYGYTF; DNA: TGTGCCAGCAGTTTAGATGATATGTTAACGGTTTATGGCTACACCTTC
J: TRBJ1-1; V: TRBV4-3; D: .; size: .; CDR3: CASSQEEGEAFF; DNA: TGCGCCAGCAGCCAAGAGGAGGGTGAAGCTTTCTTT
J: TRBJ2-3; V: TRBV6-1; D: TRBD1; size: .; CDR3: CASSGLIGQGLWGDTQYF; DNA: TGTGCCAGCAGTGGCCTTATTGGACAGGGCCTCTGGGGAGATACGCAGTATTTT
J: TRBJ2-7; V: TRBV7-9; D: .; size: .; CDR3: CASSLSLGGQYF; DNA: TGTGCCAGCAGCTTAAGTCTGGGCGGGCAGTACTTC
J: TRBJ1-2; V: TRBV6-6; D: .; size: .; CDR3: CASSYPQEGDGYTF; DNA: TGTGCCAGCAGTTACCCACAGGAGGGGGATGGCTACACCTTC
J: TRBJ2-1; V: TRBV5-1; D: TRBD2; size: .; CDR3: CASRPTSGAYNEQFF; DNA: TGCGCCAGCAGGCCGACTAGCGGGGCTTACAATGAGCAGTTCTTC
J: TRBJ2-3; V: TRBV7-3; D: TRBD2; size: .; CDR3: CASSRRPRTSGPDTQYF; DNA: TGTGCCAGCAGCCGTAGGCCTCGGACTAGCGGACCAGATACGCAGTATTTT
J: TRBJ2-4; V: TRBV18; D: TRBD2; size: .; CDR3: CASSPSVLLAGENIQYF; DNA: TGTGCCAGCTCACCAAGTGTTCTGCTAGCGGGGGAAAACATTCAGTACTTC
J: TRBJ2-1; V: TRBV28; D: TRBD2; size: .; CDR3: CASSRGLVSGSVGNEQFF; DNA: TGTGCCAGCAGTCGTGGCCTGGTTAGCGGGAGTGTAGGGAATGAGCAGTTCTTC
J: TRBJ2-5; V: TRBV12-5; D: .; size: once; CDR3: CASGDYTQETQYF; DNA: TGTGCTAGTGGTGACTATACCCAAGAGACCCAGTACTTC
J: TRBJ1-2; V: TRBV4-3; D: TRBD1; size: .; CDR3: CASSQDGPQGAAHGYTF; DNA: TGCGCCAGCAGCCAAGATGGCCCCCAGGGGGCTGCCCATGGCTACACCTTC